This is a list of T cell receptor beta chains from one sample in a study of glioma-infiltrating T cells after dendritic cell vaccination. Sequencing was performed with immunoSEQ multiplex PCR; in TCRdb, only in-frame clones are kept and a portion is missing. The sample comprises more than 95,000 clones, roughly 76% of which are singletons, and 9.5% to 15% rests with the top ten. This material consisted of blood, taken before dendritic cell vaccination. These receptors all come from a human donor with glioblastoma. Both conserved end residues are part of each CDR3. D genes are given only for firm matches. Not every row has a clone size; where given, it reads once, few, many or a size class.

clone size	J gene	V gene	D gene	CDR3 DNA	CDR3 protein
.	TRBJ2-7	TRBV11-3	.	TGTGCCAGCAGCTTAGCGTTGAGCTACGAGCAGTACTTC	CASSLALSYEQYF
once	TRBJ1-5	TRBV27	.	TGTGCCAGCAGTTTAAGGGGGTCTCATCAGCCCCAGCATTTT	CASSLRGSHQPQHF
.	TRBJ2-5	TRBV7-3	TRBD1	TGTGCCAGCAGCCCGGGACAGGGCAAAGAGACCCAGTACTTC	CASSPGQGKETQYF
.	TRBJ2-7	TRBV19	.	TGTGCCAGTAGTATTCGATCTCCGGGACTCGTTCCCGTCGAGCAGTACTTC	CASSIRSPGLVPVEQYF
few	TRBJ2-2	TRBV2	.	TGTGCCAGCAGCCCAGACAGGTTAATCGGGGAGCTGTTTTTT	CASSPDRLIGELFF
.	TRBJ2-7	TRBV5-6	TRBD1	TGTGCCAGCAGCCTCCCGGGACAGGGAACCTACGAGCAGTACTTC	CASSLPGQGTYEQYF
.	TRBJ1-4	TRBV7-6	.	TGTGCCAGCAGCCCACAGGCTGCAACTAATGAAAAACTGTTTTTT	CASSPQAATNEKLFF
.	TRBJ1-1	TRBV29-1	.	TGCAGCTCTCAATATGACAGAAAGGTTGAAGCTTTCTTT	CSSQYDRKVEAFF
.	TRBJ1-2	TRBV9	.	TGTGCCAGCAGCGCCTGGGGAGCTAACTATGGCTACACCTTC	CASSAWGANYGYTF
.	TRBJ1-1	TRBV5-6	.	TGTGCCAGCAGCGTCGTGGCCAACACTGAAGCTTTCTTT	CASSVVANTEAFF
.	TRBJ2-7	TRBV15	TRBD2	TGTGCCACCAGCAGGCCCCCCGGAGTAGCGGGGGCGTACGAGCAGTACTTC	CATSRPPGVAGAYEQYF
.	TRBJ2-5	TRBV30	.	TGTGCCTGGAGCGGGTTGGGGAACAGGCAAGAGACCCAGTACTTC	CAWSGLGNRQETQYF
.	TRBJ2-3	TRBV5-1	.	TGCGCCAGCAGCTTGGGCAGTAGCACAGATACGCAGTATTTT	CASSLGSSTDTQYF
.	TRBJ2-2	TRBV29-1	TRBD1	TGCAGCGTCATCAGGGACAGCAGAGACACCGGGGAGCTGTTTTTT	CSVIRDSRDTGELFF
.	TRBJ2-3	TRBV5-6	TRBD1	TGTGCCAGCAGCTACCCAGGGGGAAGCACAGATACGCAGTATTTT	CASSYPGGSTDTQYF
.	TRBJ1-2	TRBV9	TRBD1	TGTGCCAGCAGCGTAGACAGGGGACAGGGTGACTATGGCTACACCTTC	CASSVDRGQGDYGYTF
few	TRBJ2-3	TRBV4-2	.	TGTGCCAGCAGCCAAGCACAGAGAATTAGCACAGATACGCAGTATTTT	CASSQAQRISTDTQYF
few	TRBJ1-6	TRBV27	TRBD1	TGTGCCAGCAGTTTCGGAGCAGGGGGCCAGGGTAATTCACCCCTCCACTTT	CASSFGAGGQGNSPLHF
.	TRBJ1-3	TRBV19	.	TGTGCCAGTAGCACCAGGACAGTCTCTGGAAACACCATATATTTT	CASSTRTVSGNTIYF
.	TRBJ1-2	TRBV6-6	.	TGTGCCAGCACGGCAGGGAACTATGGCTACACCTTC	CASTAGNYGYTF
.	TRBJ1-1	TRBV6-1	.	TGTGCCAGCATCCAAACGGGGGGTTTGGACACTGAAGCTTTCTTT	CASIQTGGLDTEAFF
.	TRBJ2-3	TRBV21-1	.	TGTGCCAGCAGCAAAGCCCCCGGGGGGGTAAATACGCAGTATTTT	CASSKAPGGVNTQYF
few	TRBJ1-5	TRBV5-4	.	TGTGCCAGCAGCTTACAGGACACAGCCGGTCAGCCCCAGCATTTT	CASSLQDTAGQPQHF
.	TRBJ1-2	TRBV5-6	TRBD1	TGTGCCAGCAGCTTACCCATCCAGACAGGGAGTGGCTACACCTTC	CASSLPIQTGSGYTF
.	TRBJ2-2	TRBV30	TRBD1	TGTGCCTGGAGTGTACTAGACAGGGACACCGGGGAGCTGTTTTTT	CAWSVLDRDTGELFF
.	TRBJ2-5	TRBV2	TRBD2	TGTGCCAGCTATAGCGGGGGACGGGAGACCCAGTACTTC	CASYSGGRETQYF
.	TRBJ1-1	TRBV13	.	TGTGCCACCAGTGGGCCGAACACTGAAGCTTTCTTT	CATSGPNTEAFF
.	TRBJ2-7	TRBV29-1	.	TGCAGCGTTGAAGGGACACCTGATAGCTCCTACGAGCAGTACTTC	CSVEGTPDSSYEQYF
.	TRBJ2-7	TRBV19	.	TGTGCCAGTAGTATTTCCCGGACATCAAACTACGAGCAGTACTTC	CASSISRTSNYEQYF
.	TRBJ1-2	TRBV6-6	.	TGTGCCAGCAGTTACTCGTGGTTGGGGGGTTCGGGCTACACCTTC	CASSYSWLGGSGYTF
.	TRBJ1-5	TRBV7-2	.	TGTGCCAGCAGCTTCTACAGTGATCAGCCCCAGCATTTT	CASSFYSDQPQHF
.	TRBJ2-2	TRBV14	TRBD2	TGTGCCAGCAGCCCGGGAGGGGACGGAACCGGGGAGCTGTTTTTT	CASSPGGDGTGELFF
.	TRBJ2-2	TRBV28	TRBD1	TGTGCCAGCAGCCAGGGGACAGTGGTTAACACCGGGGAGCTGTTTTTT	CASSQGTVVNTGELFF
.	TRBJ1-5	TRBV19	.	TGTGCCAGTAGTTTTTCCAGGGGCAATCAGCCCCAGCATTTT	CASSFSRGNQPQHF
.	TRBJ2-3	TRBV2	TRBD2	TGTGCCAGCAGTGAAGTCCTCCTAGCGGGGGGGCCGGGAGATACGCAGTATTTT	CASSEVLLAGGPGDTQYF
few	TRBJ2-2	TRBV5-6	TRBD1	TGTGCCAGCAGTCAAGACGTCGACAGGGACAACACCGGGGAGCTGTTTTTT	CASSQDVDRDNTGELFF
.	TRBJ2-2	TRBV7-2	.	TGTGCCAGCAGCTTAGAGGGCAGGGGATACACCGGGGAGCTGTTTTTT	CASSLEGRGYTGELFF
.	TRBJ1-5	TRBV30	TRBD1	TGTGCCTGGAGTGGGACAGGGGGCAGGCAGCCCCAGCATTTT	CAWSGTGGRQPQHF
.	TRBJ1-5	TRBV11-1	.	TGTGCCAGCAGTGACGCAGGCACCGGTAAGCCCCAGCATTTT	CASSDAGTGKPQHF
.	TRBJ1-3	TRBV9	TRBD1	TGTGCCAGCAGCGTAGGCATGGGACAGAAATTTGACTCTGGAAACACCATATATTTT	CASSVGMGQKFDSGNTIYF
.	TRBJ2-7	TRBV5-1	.	TGCGCCAGCAGCGAAGCCGGGGACTCCTACGAGCAGTACTTC	CASSEAGDSYEQYF
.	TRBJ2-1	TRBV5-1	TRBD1	TGCGCCAGCACCTGGGACAGGGGTGGCAATGAGCAGTTCTTC	CASTWDRGGNEQFF